Following are 19 T cell receptor beta chains from one sample sequenced in a study of blood T cell repertoires in COVID-19. Generated by immunoSEQ multiplex PCR, the TCRdb table keeps only in-frame clones and is missing some. This sample has under 300,000 clones; nearly 90% occur once, and the top ten carry about 2%. Sample: PBMCs or T cells enriched from blood (not recorded which). The receptor set was obtained from a woman in her sixties or seventies who had recovered from COVID-19.

The CDR3 is CASSIDGRDRNTIYF. CDR3 coding DNA: TGTGCCAGTAGTATAGATGGCAGGGATAGAAACACCATATATTTT. The V call is TRBV19, the J call TRBJ1-3, with a possible D match to TRBD1 (5 bases). V lost 0 bases and J 5 bases, leaving 11 bases between the germline ends. This CDR3 is built from 15 residues. Germline V gives CDR1 LNHDA, CDR2 SQIVND (reference sequence).

The chain combines TRBV12-3 or TRBV12-4 with TRBJ1-2; D gene uncertain. Trimming removed 6 bases from V and 7 bases from J, with 12 bases in between. This CDR3 region has 12 residues. DNA of the CDR3: TGTGCCAGCAGCCTCGGGTCCTCTGGCTACACCTTC. Amino acid sequence: CASSLGSSGYTF.

Only one count was recorded for this clone. This rearrangement joins TRBV28 to TRBJ2-2; the D gene is possibly TRBD2 (5 bases). CDR1 and CDR2 (germline): MDHEN, SYDVKM. The CDR3 consists of 14 residues. V lost 6 bases and J lost 4, with 12 bases in between. The chain's CDR3 is CASRRRRGTGELFF. The CDR3 DNA reads as TGTGCCAGCAGGCGTCGTCGGGGCACCGGGGAGCTGTTTTTT.

This chain uses TRBV6-5 with TRBJ1-1; perhaps TRBD1 as D (5 bases). Trimming shortened V by 7 bases and J by 6 bases, and 18 bases separated the two germline ends. The CDR3 runs 14 residues. The germline gives CDR1 MNHEY, CDR2 SVGAGI. CDR3 nucleotide sequence: TGTGCCAGCACCTCACACGGGGGAAGGCCTGAAGCTTTCTTT. Translated: CASTSHGGRPEAFF.

CDR3 DNA sequence: TGTGCCAGTAGTGCAGGGTGGACGGGCGGTACGCAGTATTTT. Protein product: CASSAGWTGGTQYF. The chain recombines TRBV19 with TRBJ2-3; weak D call: TRBD1 (5 bases). V was cut by 5 bases and J by 8 bases, with 17 bases left in between. The CDR3 is 14 residues long. Per the germline V gene, CDR1 is LNHDA and CDR2 is SQIVND (reference sequence).

The gene calls are TRBV4-2 and TRBJ1-4, with 9 nucleotides matching TRBD1. The CDR3 contains 13 residues. Per the germline V gene, CDR1 is LGHNA and CDR2 is YNFKEQ. The V gene end was trimmed by 4 bases and the J gene end by 13 bases; junction bases not matched to a gene: 7. In nucleotides, the CDR3 is TGTGCCAGCAGCCCAGGACAGGGGACGGGACTGTTTTTT. Protein sequence: CASSPGQGTGLFF.

The table lists this clone with a few counts. The chain carries TRBV6-5 and TRBJ2-1, with TRBD2 as a possible D gene (5 bases). Trimming cost V 2 bases and J 7 bases, with 15 bases left between them. Per germline, CDR1 MNHEY and CDR2 SVGAGI. The CDR3 runs to 15 residues. The CDR3 loop is CASSYVLGPGNEQFF. The CDR3 region has the DNA TGTGCCAGCAGTTACGTACTAGGACCGGGGAATGAGCAGTTCTTC.

The gene calls are TRBV28 and TRBJ1-1; no reliable D call. Germline V gene sequence: CDR1 MDHEN, CDR2 SYDVKM. CDR3 length: 13 residues. V was shortened by 7 bases and J by 6 bases, with 15 bases between the two germline ends. DNA of the CDR3: TGTGCCAGCATTGCTAAGCATTATCCTGAAGCTTTCTTT. This codes for CASIAKHYPEAFF.

The chain links TRBV6-5 to TRBJ1-5; D is possibly TRBD1 (5 bases). The V and J ends lost 6 bases and 2 bases respectively, with 5 bases between them. The germline CDR1 and CDR2 sequences are MNHEY and SVGAGI. This CDR3 region has 12 residues. The CDR3: CASRTGNQPQHF. As DNA, the CDR3 is TGTGCCAGCAGGACAGGCAATCAGCCCCAGCATTTT.

The chain couples TRBV10-3 to TRBJ2-2; D may be TRBD1 (5 bases). The germline CDR1 and CDR2 sequences are ENHRY and SYGVKD. The CDR3 covers 14 residues. V dropped 3 bases and J dropped 2 bases, with 7 bases sitting between them. CDR3 amino acids: CAISDRANTGELFF. DNA of the CDR3: TGTGCCATCAGTGACAGGGCCAACACCGGGGAGCTGTTTTTT.

The genes are TRBV15 and TRBJ1-2, with 9 bases aligning to TRBD1. The V gene's germline CDR1 is LNHNV and CDR2 YYDKDF (reference sequence). There are 17 residues in the CDR3. The J segment lost 7 bases and the V segment lost 5 bases, leaving 17 bases of the junction unmatched. The CDR3 sequence: CATSRVAGTGSGRGYTF. The CDR3 nucleotides are TGTGCCACCAGCCGAGTTGCCGGGACAGGGAGCGGGCGTGGCTACACCTTC.

This chain uses TRBV2 with TRBJ2-7; 10 bases map to TRBD2. This CDR3 comprises 14 residues. Germline V lookup: CDR1 SNHLY, CDR2 FYNNEI. The trim removed 7 bases at V and 5 bases at J, leaving 8 bases unmatched. CDR3 DNA: TGTGCCAGCACAAGGCTAGCGGGAGAGAACGAGCAGTACTTC. Protein: CASTRLAGENEQYF. Full variable domain (rest looked up from reference TRBV2 and TRBJ2-7): EPEVTQTPSHQVTQMGQEVILRCVPISNHLYFYWYRQILGQKVEFLVSFYNNEISEKSEIFDDQFSVERPDGSNFTLKIRSTKLEDSAMYFCASTRLAGENEQYFGPGTRLTVT.

The chain recombines TRBV4-1 with TRBJ2-1, with D perhaps TRBD2 (6 bases). Germline CDR1 MGHRA, CDR2 YSYEKL. The CDR3 is made up of 13 amino acids. V lost 8 bases to trimming and J lost 10 bases, with 18 bases between them. CDR3: CASGREPRNEQFF. In DNA form, the CDR3 reads TGCGCCAGCGGGCGGGAACCACGAAACGAGCAGTTCTTC.

The chain has TRBV6-5 and TRBJ1-2; D perhaps matches TRBD1 (5 bases). CDR1 is MNHEY and CDR2 is SVGAGI in the germline V gene. Between the trimmed V and J ends, which lost 6 bases and 3 bases, there was a span of 14 bases. The CDR3 spans 14 residues. Written as DNA, the CDR3 is TGTGCCAGCAGCTCCCCGCGGGGCGACTATGGCTACACCTTC. Its translation is CASSSPRGDYGYTF.

This chain connects TRBV24-1 to TRBJ2-7, with 12 nucleotides matching TRBD1. J lost 6 bases, V lost 4 bases, and 12 bases had no gene match. The CDR3 is 17 amino acids. CDR1 and CDR2 from the germline V gene are KGHDR and SFDVKD. The CDR3 is CATSDPNGGTGGGEQYF. Written as DNA, the CDR3 is TGTGCCACCAGTGACCCGAACGGGGGGACAGGGGGCGGCGAGCAGTACTTC.

J is TRBJ2-2 and V is TRBV4-1; D not resolved. CDR1 is MGHRA, CDR2 YSYEKL, per germline. The length of the CDR3 is 16 residues. V lost 1 base and J lost 4, with 13 bases in between. The CDR3 loop is CASSQASAPSTGELFF. The CDR3 DNA follows: TGCGCCAGCAGCCAAGCCTCAGCGCCCAGCACCGGGGAGCTGTTTTTT.

This clone was counted between two and nine times. This rearrangement joins TRBV2 to TRBJ1-6, with D possibly matching TRBD1 (5 bases). This CDR3 has 13 residues. Germline values: CDR1 SNHLY, CDR2 FYNNEI. V shed 9 bases and J shed 15 bases, with 21 bases lying between them. The CDR3 loop reads CASTDTLGWDLHF. CDR3 nucleotides: TGTGCCAGTACGGACACGCTGGGTTGGGACCTCCACTTT.

J is TRBJ2-3 and V is TRBV9, with D hard to call. There are 15 residues in the CDR3. The V end was cut by 0 bases, the J end by 6 bases, with 14 bases between. Per the germline V gene, CDR1 is SGDLS and CDR2 is YYNGEE. The chain's CDR3 is CASSVAAGLLDTQYF. CDR3 bases: TGTGCCAGCAGCGTAGCGGCAGGCCTCTTGGATACGCAGTATTTT. Full variable domain (rest looked up from reference TRBV9 and TRBJ2-3): DSGVTQTPKHLITATGQRVTLRCSPRSGDLSVYWYQQSLDQGLQFLIQYYNGEERAKGNILERFSAQQFPDLHSELNLSSLELGDSALYFCASSVAAGLLDTQYFGPGTRLTVL.

The chain uses TRBV10-3 and TRBJ1-5, with 8 positions matching TRBD1. Trimming cost V 3 bases and J 1 base; bases outside gene matches: 2. Germline-derived CDR1 and CDR2 are ENHRY and SYGVKD. This CDR3 contains 15 residues. The CDR3 coding sequence is TGTGCCATCAGTGAAGGACAGGGCAGCAATCAGCCCCAGCATTTT. It specifies CAISEGQGSNQPQHF.